This TCR beta chain was retrieved from a study of beta chain features in type 1 diabetes. Study summary: Cell yields, gender and age were similar in healthy donors and patients. Sorted cells, more than 95,000,000 in number, were examined across all samples.

Sequenced material consisted of expressed TCRB transcripts (all of the isolated RNA was reverse transcribed). Measured with immunoSEQ multiplex PCR; TCRdb has only the in-frame clones, and not every one. Among around 430,000 clones listed, over 25% were seen once. Deletions cut 3 bases from V and 7 bases from J, with 10 bases between. The germline gives CDR1 GTSNPN, CDR2 SVGIG (reference sequence). The CDR3 covers 11 residues. This sequence joins TRBV30 and TRBJ2-7; D gene uncertain. The sequencing input was naive CD4+ T cells from blood. The receptor was derived from a man aged 18 to 29 in good health. CDR3 bases: TGTGCCTGGAGCGAAAGGTGGGAGCAGTACTTC. This sequence encodes CAWSERWEQYF.